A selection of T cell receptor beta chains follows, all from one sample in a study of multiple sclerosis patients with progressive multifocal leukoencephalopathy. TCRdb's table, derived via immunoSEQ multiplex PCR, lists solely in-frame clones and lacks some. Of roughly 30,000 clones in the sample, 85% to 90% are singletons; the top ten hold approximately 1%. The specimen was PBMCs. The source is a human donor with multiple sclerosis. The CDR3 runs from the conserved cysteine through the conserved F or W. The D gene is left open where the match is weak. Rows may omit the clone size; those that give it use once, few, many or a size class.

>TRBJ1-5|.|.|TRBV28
TGTGCCAGCAGCCAGAGGGATCAGCCCCAGCATTTT
CASSQRDQPQHF
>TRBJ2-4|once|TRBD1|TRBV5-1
TGCGCCAGCAGCCCGACAGGGGAAGAAAACATTCAGTACTTC
CASSPTGEENIQYF
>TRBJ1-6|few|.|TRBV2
TGTGCCAGCAGTGAATCTGCGGTGACAGGTTATTCACCCCTCCACTTT
CASSESAVTGYSPLHF
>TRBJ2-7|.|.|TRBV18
TGTGCCAGCTCAACCGCCTCCTACGAGCAGTACTTC
CASSTASYEQYF
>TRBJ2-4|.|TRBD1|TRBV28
TGTGCCAGCAGCCGGGACAGGGGGAGGAACATTCAGTACTTC
CASSRDRGRNIQYF
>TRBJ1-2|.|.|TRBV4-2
TGTGCCAGCAGCCAAGATTACGGGACATATAACTATGGCTACACCTTC
CASSQDYGTYNYGYTF
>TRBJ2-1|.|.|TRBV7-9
TGTGCCAGCAGCTTTTACGGATCTCTAGCCCGAAATGAGCAGTTCTTC
CASSFYGSLARNEQFF
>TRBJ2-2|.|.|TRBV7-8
TGTGCCAGCAGCCCTAGCAGGGCCTCTAGGAACACCGGGGAGCTGTTTTTT
CASSPSRASRNTGELFF
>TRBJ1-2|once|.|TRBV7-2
TGTGCCAGCAGCCCAGACAGGCGAGGCTATGGCTACACCTTC
CASSPDRRGYGYTF
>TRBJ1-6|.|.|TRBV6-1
TGTGCCAGCATGGAAGGGTTTAATTCACCCCTCCACTTT
CASMEGFNSPLHF
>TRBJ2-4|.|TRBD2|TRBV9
TGTGCCAGCAGCTCAGAGACTAGCGGGGGGTATACCAAAAACATTCAGTACTTC
CASSSETSGGYTKNIQYF
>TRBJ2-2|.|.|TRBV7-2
TGTGCCAGCAGCCCGAGCGTAGGCAGGGGGAACACCGGGGAGCTGTTTTTT
CASSPSVGRGNTGELFF
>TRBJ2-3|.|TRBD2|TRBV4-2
TGTGCCAGCAGCCAAGGGACTAGCGGGGGCGCAGATACGCAGTATTTT
CASSQGTSGGADTQYF